These 20 T cell receptor beta chains were all obtained from the same sample, sequenced in a study of blood T cells in healthy people across ages. Through a sample-barcoded 5' primer and a J-beta primer mix, a second PCR was run for about 6 to 11 cycles. TCRdb reanalysed the 5' RACE reads using MiXCR and keeps one entry per CDR3 protein. The sample yields roughly 640,000 distinct CDR3 sequences, around 31% seen once. The specimen was blood. These receptor sequences come from an elderly woman in good health.

The table lists this clonotype with many counts. V and J are TRBV20-1 and TRBJ1-1; no firm D call. CDR3 size: 12 residues. The V and J ends lost 6 bases and 4 bases respectively, with 12 bases between them. CDR1 is DFQATT, CDR2 SNEGSKA, per germline (reference sequence). The DNA of the CDR3 is TGCAGTGCCTCACCAGATCCCACTGAAGCTTTCTTT. Amino acids: CSASPDPTEAFF.

The chain carries TRBV5-1 and TRBJ2-3; D might be TRBD2 (6 bases). CDR1 and CDR2 (germline): SGHRS, YFSETQ. CDR3 length: 14 amino acids. V was trimmed by 7 bases and J by 3 bases, leaving 15 bases between them. CDR3 amino acids: CASFVGSRTDTQYF. The DNA for the CDR3 is TGCGCCAGCTTTGTCGGGAGTCGGACAGATACGCAGTATTTT.

The V and J genes are TRBV19 and TRBJ1-1; no clear D gene. The germline CDR1 and CDR2 sequences are LNHDA and SQIVND (reference sequence). The CDR3 consists of 14 residues. Trimming stripped 4 bases from V and 1 base from J, with 10 bases between. For the CDR3, the DNA is TGTGCCAGTAGTAATTCCGTCAGGAACACTGAAGCTTTCTTT. Translated: CASSNSVRNTEAFF.

The chain employs TRBV5-6 and TRBJ1-1; a weak D match, TRBD1 (5 bases). Trimming cost V 6 bases and J 1 base, with 16 bases left between them. The CDR3 sequence is 15 residues long. Germline-derived CDR1 and CDR2 are SGHDT and YYEEEE. The CDR3 sequence: CASNRKGTPNTEAFF. CDR3 nucleotide sequence: TGTGCCAGCAATCGTAAGGGGACCCCGAACACTGAAGCTTTCTTT.

This clonotype was observed at least ten times. The rearrangement joins TRBV24-1 to TRBJ2-7, with D perhaps matching TRBD1 (7 bases). Germline CDR1 reads KGHDR; CDR2 reads SFDVKD. CDR3 size: 14 residues. Trimming cost V 4 bases and J 5 bases, with 14 bases left between them. The CDR3 here is CATSDTGQRDEQYF. The CDR3 DNA is TGTGCCACCAGTGACACGGGACAGCGGGACGAGCAGTACTTC.

On this clonotype: One base away lies a much larger clone, so this may be a sequencing read error. The chain combines TRBV7-8 with TRBJ2-1, with D perhaps assigned TRBD1 or TRBD2 (5 bases each). TRBJ2-7 explains the end of the DNA better; the J call may be wrong. Germline V gene sequence: CDR1 SGHVS, CDR2 FQNEAQ. The CDR3 runs 14 residues. CDR3: CAGSFRGASYEQYF. CDR3 sequence (DNA): TGTGCCGGCAGCTTCCGAGGGGCATCCTACGAGCAGTACTTC.

In its sample, this clonotype was seen many times. The CDR3, as DNA: TGTGCCAGCAGCTTGGGTTCGGGACAGGGCTATGGCTACACCTTC. Amino acids: CASSLGSGQGYGYTF. This chain uses TRBV7-8 with TRBJ1-2; TRBD1 matches 9 bases. Germline trimming cut 3 bases from V and 4 bases from J; bases unmatched to any gene: 6. The CDR3 runs to 15 residues. Germline assignment: CDR1 SGHVS and CDR2 FQNEAQ.

A note on this clonotype: This may stem from a read error, because a much larger clone lies one nucleotide away. The J gene is TRBJ1-4, the V gene TRBV2; D may be TRBD1 (5 bases). CDR1 is SNHLY and CDR2 is FYNNEI in the germline V gene. This CDR3 is built from 16 residues. The CDR3 loop is CAGSGTYRATNEKLFF. As DNA, the CDR3 is TGTGCCGGCAGTGGGACCTACAGAGCAACTAATGAAAAACTGTTTTTT.

This clonotype came up once. This chain uses TRBV23-1 with TRBJ2-1; 7 nucleotides align to TRBD2. TRBV23-1 is known as an ORF, though its function is uncertain. The trim removed 0 bases at V and 4 bases at J, leaving 6 bases unmatched. This CDR3 is built from 16 residues. This CDR3 reads CASSQSAGPLYNEQFF. The CDR3 DNA is TGCGCCAGCAGTCAATCAGCGGGGCCCCTTTACAATGAGCAGTTCTTC.

This chain joins TRBV19 and TRBJ1-5, with D unresolved. The CDR3 extends over 14 amino acids. Germline V CDR1 and CDR2: LNHDA, SQIVND (reference sequence). V was clipped by 5 bases and J by 7 bases, with 15 bases between them. This CDR3 is CASSDPGIEQPQHF. CDR3 bases: TGTGCCAGTAGTGACCCCGGGATAGAGCAGCCCCAGCATTTT.

This clonotype was seen at least ten times. The V call is TRBV6-2 or TRBV6-3, the J call TRBJ1-6, with TRBD1 matching over 7 bases. J was trimmed by 6 bases and V by 6 bases; bases with no gene match: 5. The CDR3 length is 14 residues. Per germline, CDR1 MNHEY and CDR2 SVGEGT. The CDR3 loop reads CASSPGTANSPLHF. CDR3 DNA sequence: TGTGCCAGCAGCCCAGGGACAGCTAATTCACCCCTCCACTTT.

At least ten counts were recorded for this clonotype. This sequence joins TRBV7-9 and TRBJ2-1; 7 bases line up with TRBD2. This CDR3 has 18 amino acids. Germline lookup yields CDR1 SEHNR and CDR2 FQNEAQ (reference sequence). With 1 base clipped from V and 0 bases from J, the junction kept 9 bases outside the gene matches. CDR3: CASSLDPPRGSSYNEQFF. In nucleotides, the CDR3 is TGTGCCAGCAGCTTAGATCCCCCGCGCGGGAGCTCCTACAATGAGCAGTTCTTC.

This clonotype was detected many times. The J gene is TRBJ1-2, the V gene TRBV4-2; 9 bases align to TRBD1. V shed 0 bases, J shed 2 bases, and the junction held 13 bases outside the gene matches. This CDR3 comprises 19 residues. Per germline, CDR1 LGHNA and CDR2 YNFKEQ. The CDR3 here is CASSQDHQGQGFSNYGYTF. Written as DNA, the CDR3 is TGTGCCAGCAGCCAAGATCACCAGGGACAGGGCTTTTCAAACTATGGCTACACCTTC.

The genes are TRBV10-3 and TRBJ1-2, with D uncertain. CDR1 and CDR2 from the germline V gene are ENHRY and SYGVKD. Between the trimmed V and J ends, which lost 1 base and 6 bases, there was a span of 15 bases. The CDR3 covers 15 residues. The CDR3 bases are TGTGCCATCAGTGAGTTAGCGGCTCCCAGAGATGGCTACACCTTC. It encodes CAISELAAPRDGYTF.

This clonotype was seen many times. This chain uses TRBV5-1 with TRBJ2-4; perhaps TRBD1 as D (5 bases). V was shortened by 0 bases and J by 0 bases, with 10 bases between the two germline ends. The CDR3 length is 16 residues. Germline V gene sequence: CDR1 SGHRS, CDR2 YFSETQ. The CDR3 sequence is CASSLVQATAKNIQYF. CDR3 in DNA: TGCGCCAGCAGCTTGGTACAGGCGACAGCCAAAAACATTCAGTACTTC.

The chain employs TRBV7-2 and TRBJ1-3; D perhaps matches TRBD1 (5 bases). The germline CDR1 and CDR2 sequences are SGHTA and FQGNSA. This CDR3 region has 17 residues. Trimming removed 5 bases from V and 4 bases from J, with 21 bases in between. For the CDR3, the DNA is TGTGCCAGCAGCGACAGACGGGACCCTGGCTCCGGAAACACCATATATTTT. Translated: CASSDRRDPGSGNTIYF.

This clonotype was seen at least ten times. The chain joins TRBV6-1 to TRBJ2-1, with 8 bases identical to TRBD2. The CDR3 length is 15 residues. Unmatched junction bases numbered 6, after V lost 2 bases and J lost 6 bases. CDR1 is MNHNS and CDR2 is SASEGT in the germline V gene. The DNA of the CDR3 is TGTGCCAGCAGTGAAATGAGCGGGGGCTTCAATGAGCAGTTCTTC. It encodes CASSEMSGGFNEQFF.

The sample holds many counts of this clonotype. This chain links TRBV5-1 with TRBJ2-7, with D perhaps given as TRBD1 or TRBD2 (5 bases each). Between the trimmed V and J ends, which lost 4 bases and 2 bases, there was a span of 16 bases. Germline values: CDR1 SGHRS, CDR2 YFSETQ. This CDR3 region has 15 residues. The DNA for the CDR3 is TGCGCCAGCAGCCCCATCCGCAGGGACCCCTACGAGCAGTACTTC. Translation: CASSPIRRDPYEQYF.

V usage is TRBV19 and J usage is TRBJ1-2, with D hard to call. CDR1 and CDR2 (germline): LNHDA, SQIVND (reference sequence). The CDR3 spans 15 residues. Trimming shortened V by 11 bases and J by 0 bases, and 19 bases separated the two germline ends. In nucleotides, the CDR3 is TGTGCCTGCAGTGGCAGAAAGGGATCTAACTATGGCTACACCTTC. Amino acid sequence: CACSGRKGSNYGYTF.

J is TRBJ2-3 and V is TRBV11-2; D tentatively fits TRBD1 or TRBD2 (5 bases each). Trimming left V 1 base short and J 0 bases short, with 20 bases between. This CDR3 region has 19 residues. The V gene's germline CDR1 is SGHAT and CDR2 FQNNGV. The CDR3 nucleotides are TGTGCCAGCAGCTTAGCCAGGGACCGACAAAGTACTAGCACAGATACGCAGTATTTT. As protein: CASSLARDRQSTSTDTQYF.